This T cell receptor (beta chain) was documented in a study of cytomegalovirus exposure and HLA in healthy donors (dated by TCRdb to 2017 to 2019). Study-level background: In an earlier analysis of some 610 of the donors, about 270 Gb of sequence data and 120 million or so unique TCR beta sequences from 150 million to 200 million T cells were reported. An early release covering roughly 640 HLA-typed donors comprised 250 to 350 gigabases of sequencing data and tens of millions of unique TCR sequences. Among the approximately 400 genotyped donors, around 81% belonged to the genetic ancestry cluster associated with self-reported Caucasian donors. The study aimed to test whether signatures of past pathogen exposure could be identified by cataloging public T cell receptors. The study used immunosequencing to profile the T cell repertoires of more than 650 subjects and linked those repertoires to cytomegalovirus serostatus. Along with the approximately 700-subject first cohort, a separate validation cohort of over a hundred different subjects was used. To predict cytomegalovirus infection status, the study combined high-throughput TCR immunosequencing, statistical association of individual TCRs with disease status, and machine learning. In a later analysis, previously published TCR beta repertoires from about 670 donors were re-analyzed and high-resolution HLA genotyping was added so that TCR occurrence patterns could be studied. Rather than using new phenotypic data, the later analysis identified candidate immune exposures from TCR beta sequences and from how often those sequences occurred across donors. An earlier analysis of 587 of the donors used high-throughput TCR beta sequencing to judge whether each TCR beta V gene segment behaved as functional or pseudogenic. Alongside the repertoire data, information on donor age, sex, ethnicity and CMV serostatus was compiled. In a later genetic analysis, genome-wide SNP genotypes for about three fifths of the roughly 670 donors were used, and that subset was treated as a discovery cohort. Every discovery cohort repertoire had been produced on one sequencing platform. HLA typing included class I and class II loci at four-digit resolution. The number of typed donors differed by locus: roughly 620-630 for A, B, C, DRB1 and DQB1; approximately 530 for DQA1; 600 to 610 for DPA1; and some 430 for DPB1. Four or five DR-DQ haplotypes were handled as single units for association and clustering because linkage in the cohort was strong. Across around 400 genotyped donors of the cohort, an average of about 200,000 unique TCR beta nucleotide sequences per donor were sequenced, and roughly 20% of those sequences were non-productive.

Preparation of the library involved the immunoSEQ multiplex PCR assay. The multiplex PCR relied on a mix of 60 forward primers for TCR Vbeta segments and 13 reverse primers for TCR Jbeta segments. A multiplex PCR assay on genomic DNA amplified the CDR3 region of rearranged TCR beta genes. Amplified TCR beta libraries were sequenced as 87-base-pair reads on the Illumina HiSeq System. In the source study's methods: Across the 500 to 700 repertoires, a later analysis counted approximately 75 million unique TCR beta chains, 9.5 million to 13 million of which were shared by at least two donors. A nearest-neighbor algorithm error-corrected the raw reads and collapsed the reads into unique sequences, merging closely related sequences to remove PCR and sequencing errors. CDR3 sequences were aligned to IMGT reference sequences to assign V, D and J gene segments. For a sequence to be retained, at least a six-nucleotide match to both a V gene segment and a J gene segment was required. Rearrangements were called productive when the CDR3 lacked stop codons and stayed in frame with V and J; all others were non-productive. Following IMGT convention, CDR3 was defined as the stretch from the second conserved V-encoded cysteine to the conserved J-encoded phenylalanine. The earlier analysis of approximately 500 of the donors excluded sequences that lacked an unambiguous match to a single V gene segment. In an earlier analysis of roughly 500 of the donors, V segments were called functional above 56.7% productive rearrangements and were called segregating when the between-donor standard deviation exceeded 5%. A statistical classification framework was built to diagnose cytomegalovirus status from the catalog of TCR beta chain sequences. In a later analysis, TCR nucleotide sequences were compared against IMGT/GENE-DB human TR gene sequences so that V and J genes could be assigned. Using the TCRdist pipeline, a later analysis assigned CDR3 sequences along with most-parsimonious VDJ recombination scenarios. In a later analysis, each TCR beta chain was defined by its CDR3 amino acid sequence together with its V-gene family, and reads without a unique V-gene family were excluded. As a way to deal with suspected cross-contamination and a sequencing artifact, a later analysis dropped 592 nucleotide sequences that were highly shared and had low generation probability. For each public chain, a later analysis derived a clonal expansion index from normalized ranks of inferred template counts within each repertoire. A later analysis computed generation probabilities with a VDJ recombination model fitted to out-of-frame rearrangements, and checked the results against IGoR. Hypergeometric tests were used in a later analysis to score TCR-TCR, TCR-HLA and TCR-CMV co-occurrence, with a repertoire-size bias correction applied to the TCR pairs. In a later analysis, false discovery rates were estimated by permuting HLA or CMV assignments 20 times. In a later analysis, co-occurring TCRs were grouped with DBSCAN, and TCRdist sequence similarity was added when clustering was performed within HLA-allele-positive subsets. For co-occurrence clustering, repertoires with fewer than 30,000 or more than 120,000 public chains were excluded, along with five repertoires with anomalous nucleotide sharing. This is the immuneACCESS table as TCRdb keeps it, with only in-frame sequences that have V and J called. A part of the clones is gone; compared with another copy, unresolved V genes explain less than half, and the rest is unexplained. That table supplies the V and J calls and clone size; D and trimming were determined from the DNA. In all, the sample holds 150,000 to 200,000 clones, and approximately 80% of those were seen once. The top ten hold more than 0.5% of the sample.

In total, fewer than 750 healthy bone marrow donors made up the cohort. At the time of sampling, all cohort members were nominally healthy, though unrecorded immune exposures were likely present. The donor tested CMV seronegative, placing the donor among the 350 to 400 seronegative members of the cohort. A peripheral blood sample was collected from each donor, and TCR beta sequencing was performed on peripheral blood mononuclear cells. The Qiagen DNeasy Blood Extraction Kit was used to extract genomic DNA from the blood cell samples. Summary of the overall study and its limitations: Because counts were too low, around 18 rarely observed V segments, including chromosome 9 orphons, were left out of the earlier analysis of 587 of the donors. The classifier was reported to diagnose cytomegalovirus status with high specificity and sensitivity in both the original cohort and the validation cohort. Compared with the approximately 700-donor mean, donors in an Asian-associated ancestry cluster had fewer N-insertions in productive TCRs, according to a later genetic analysis. In a later analysis, TCR association rates were found to vary across HLA loci, with the most associated TCRs seen for DRB1 alleles and the fewest for HLA-C alleles. The authors suggested that the approach could potentially be extended to other disease states and immunological phenotypes. When HLA alleles, especially DR and DQ, strongly co-occurred, attributing TCR associations to individual alleles was difficult. In vitro tests confirmed that a few of the cytomegalovirus-associated TCR beta chains recognize cytomegalovirus antigens. According to a later analysis, parvovirus B19, influenza, CMV and Epstein-Barr virus appeared linked to several top co-occurrence clusters. For the cohort, immune exposure information was limited to CMV serostatus. Some IMGT-functional V segments, including TRBV6-2 and TRBV6-3, could not be told apart with the 87-base-pair reads, so those segments were excluded. The cohort was sequenced for TCR beta chains only, and without alpha or paired-chain data the features that could be detected were limited. Because HLA typing was unavailable for some donors at each locus, only the typed subset was used in association tests. Correlated functional status among segregating V segments might reflect linkage disequilibrium, but an unknown experimental factor could not be ruled out. An earlier analysis of approximately 590 of the donors showed that most TCR beta V segments appeared in productive rearrangements either about 87% or about 30% of the time, which broadly matched IMGT annotations. A further reported finding was that TCR beta sequences accurately predicted the HLA-A and HLA-B alleles for most subjects in the first cohort. A total of about 180 TCR beta chains were listed by the study as associated with cytomegalovirus. A later analysis found that most CMV-associated TCR beta chains appeared HLA-restricted, with HLA associations seemingly driven largely by CMV exposure. A group of highly shared sequence variants was considered likely to be a technical artifact of the sequencing pipeline. Specific HLA alleles were associated with about 17,000 TCR beta sequences at a false discovery rate of 0.05 in a later analysis. While some public TCRs were present in many individuals, most TCR sequences turned up only very rarely across donors. In a later genetic analysis, a missense DCLRE1C variant was associated with V-gene and J-gene trimming of TCR beta chains, and the association was replicated in an independent cohort. In a later analysis, HLA-associated TCR beta chains were found to be more clonally expanded and to have lower generation probabilities than equally common non-associated chains. Sequencing depth was assumed to be roughly uniform across donors in the presence/absence analyses, though that assumption may not hold.

In this sample, this clone turned up a few times. Its cognate antigen has yet to be identified. No base quality information exists; no much larger clone differs at one position. V lost 0 bases and J lost 4 bases, and the count of bases not matched to a germline gene is 3. The CDR3 has 14 amino acids, counting the end cysteine and phenylalanine. Only CDR3 DNA is held: 42 bases, read in frame from base 1. CDR1 and CDR2 are drawn from the germline V gene: SGHRS, YFSETQ. Sample: PBMCs. The sequence came from a woman between 45 and 65 years old in good health and CMV-seronegative. In this chain, TRBV5-1 is recombined with TRBJ2-7; 8 bases in between match TRBD1. CDR3 sequence: CASSLDTGGYEQYF. The bases are TGCGCCAGCAGCTTGGATACAGGGGGATACGAGCAGTACTTC.